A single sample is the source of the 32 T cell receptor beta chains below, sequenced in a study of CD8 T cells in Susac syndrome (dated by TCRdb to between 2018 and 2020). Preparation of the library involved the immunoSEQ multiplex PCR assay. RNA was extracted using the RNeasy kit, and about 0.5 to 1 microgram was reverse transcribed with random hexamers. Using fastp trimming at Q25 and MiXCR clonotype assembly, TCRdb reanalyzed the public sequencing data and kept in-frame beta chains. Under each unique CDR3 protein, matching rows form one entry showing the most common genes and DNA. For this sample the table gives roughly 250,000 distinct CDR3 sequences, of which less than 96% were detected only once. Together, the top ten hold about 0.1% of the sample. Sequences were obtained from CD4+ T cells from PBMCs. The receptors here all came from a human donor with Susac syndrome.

Here the CDR3 DNA reads TGTGCCAGCAGTTACGGGACAGCTCACACCGGGGAGCTGTTTTTT. This sequence encodes CASSYGTAHTGELFF. The rearrangement joins TRBV7-3 to TRBJ2-2, with 7 bases lining up with TRBD1. Germline loops: CDR1 SGHTA, CDR2 FQGTGA. V shed 6 bases, J shed 3 bases, and the junction held 7 bases outside the gene matches. This CDR3 contains 15 residues.

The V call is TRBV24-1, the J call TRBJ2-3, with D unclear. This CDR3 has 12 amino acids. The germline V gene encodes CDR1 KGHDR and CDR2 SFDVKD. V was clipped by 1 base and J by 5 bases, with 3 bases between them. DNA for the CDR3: TGTGCCACCAGTGATTTAGGAGATACGCAGTATTTT. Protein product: CATSDLGDTQYF.

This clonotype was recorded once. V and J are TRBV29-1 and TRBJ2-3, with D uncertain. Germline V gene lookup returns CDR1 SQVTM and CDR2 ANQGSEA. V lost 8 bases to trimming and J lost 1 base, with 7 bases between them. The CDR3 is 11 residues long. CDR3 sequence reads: CSQSRTDTQYF. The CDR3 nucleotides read TGCAGCCAGTCCCGCACAGATACGCAGTATTTT.

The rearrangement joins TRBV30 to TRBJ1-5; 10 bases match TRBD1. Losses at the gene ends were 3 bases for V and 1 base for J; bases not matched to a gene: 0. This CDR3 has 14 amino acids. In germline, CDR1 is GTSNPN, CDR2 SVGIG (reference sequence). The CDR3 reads CAWRGQGSNQPQHF. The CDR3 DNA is TGTGCCTGGAGGGGACAGGGGAGCAATCAGCCCCAGCATTTT.

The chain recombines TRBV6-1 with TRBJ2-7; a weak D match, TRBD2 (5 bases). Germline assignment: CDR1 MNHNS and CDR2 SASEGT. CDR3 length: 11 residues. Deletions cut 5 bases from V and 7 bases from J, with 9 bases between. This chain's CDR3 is CASSPTGEQYF. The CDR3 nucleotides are TGTGCCAGCAGTCCTACGGGGGAGCAGTACTTC.

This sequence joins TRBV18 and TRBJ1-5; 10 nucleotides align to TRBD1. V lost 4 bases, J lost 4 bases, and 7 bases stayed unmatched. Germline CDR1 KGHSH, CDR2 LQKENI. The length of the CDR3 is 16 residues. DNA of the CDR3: TGTGCCAGCTCACAGGGGACAGGGGACGGGAATCAGCCCCAGCATTTT. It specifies CASSQGTGDGNQPQHF.

The CDR3 protein is CASSLGGGRHPFF. The CDR3 DNA reads as TGTGCCAGCAGCTTAGGGGGTGGTCGTCACCCTTTCTTT. The V and J genes are TRBV7-9 and TRBJ1-1; no clear D. V was cut by 1 base and J by 12 bases, with 15 bases left in between. CDR3 length: 13 residues. Germline CDR1 SEHNR, CDR2 FQNEAQ (reference sequence).

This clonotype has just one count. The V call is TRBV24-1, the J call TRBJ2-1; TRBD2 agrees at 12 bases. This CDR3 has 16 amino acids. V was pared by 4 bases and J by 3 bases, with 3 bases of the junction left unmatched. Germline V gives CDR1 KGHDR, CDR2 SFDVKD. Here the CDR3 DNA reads TGTGCCACCAGTGACCGGACTAGCGGGAACTACAATGAGCAGTTCTTC. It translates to CATSDRTSGNYNEQFF.

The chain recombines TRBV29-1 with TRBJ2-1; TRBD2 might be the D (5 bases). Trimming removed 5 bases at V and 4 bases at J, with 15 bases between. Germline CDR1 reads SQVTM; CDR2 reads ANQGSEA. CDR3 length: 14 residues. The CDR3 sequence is CSVFGLASYNEQFF. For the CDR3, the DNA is TGCAGCGTTTTTGGTCTAGCATCGTACAATGAGCAGTTCTTC.

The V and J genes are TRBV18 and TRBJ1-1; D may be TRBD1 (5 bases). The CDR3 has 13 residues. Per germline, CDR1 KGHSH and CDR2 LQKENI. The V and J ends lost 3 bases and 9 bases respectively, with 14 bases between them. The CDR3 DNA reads TGTGCCAGCTCACCCGGGGGAGGGATACAAGCTTTCTTT. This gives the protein CASSPGGGIQAFF.

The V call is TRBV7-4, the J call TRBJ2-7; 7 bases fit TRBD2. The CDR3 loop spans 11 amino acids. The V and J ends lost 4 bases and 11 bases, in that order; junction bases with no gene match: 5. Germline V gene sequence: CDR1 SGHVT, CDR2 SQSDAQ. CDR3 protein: CASSSGRREYF. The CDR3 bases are TGTGCCAGCAGCTCCGGGAGGAGGGAGTACTTC.

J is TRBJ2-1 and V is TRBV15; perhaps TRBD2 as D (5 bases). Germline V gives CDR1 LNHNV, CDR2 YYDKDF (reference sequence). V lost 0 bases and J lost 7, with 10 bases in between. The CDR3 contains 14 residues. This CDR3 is CATSRDEPGNEQFF. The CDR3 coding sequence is TGTGCCACCAGCAGAGATGAACCGGGGAATGAGCAGTTCTTC.

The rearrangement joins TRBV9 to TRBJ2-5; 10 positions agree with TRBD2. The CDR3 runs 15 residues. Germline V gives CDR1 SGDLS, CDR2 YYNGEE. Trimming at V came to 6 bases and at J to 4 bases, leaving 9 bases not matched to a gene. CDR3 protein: CASTHLAGGGETQYF. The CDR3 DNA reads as TGTGCCAGCACGCACTTAGCGGGAGGTGGAGAGACCCAGTACTTC.

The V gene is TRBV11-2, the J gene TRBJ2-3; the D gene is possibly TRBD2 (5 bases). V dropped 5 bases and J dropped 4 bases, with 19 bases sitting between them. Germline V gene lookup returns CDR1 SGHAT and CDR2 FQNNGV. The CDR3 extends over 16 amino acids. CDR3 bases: TGTGCCAGCAGCCCCTTGGGTGCGGGTAGCGCAGATACGCAGTATTTT. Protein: CASSPLGAGSADTQYF.

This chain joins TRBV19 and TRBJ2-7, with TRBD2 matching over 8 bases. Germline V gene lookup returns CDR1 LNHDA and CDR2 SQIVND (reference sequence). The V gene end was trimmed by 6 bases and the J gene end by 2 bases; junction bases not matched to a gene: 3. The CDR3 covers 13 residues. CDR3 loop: CASRSGGTYEQYF. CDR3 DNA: TGTGCCAGTAGGTCGGGAGGGACCTACGAGCAGTACTTC. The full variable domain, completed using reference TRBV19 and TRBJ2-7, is DGGITQSPKYLFRKEGQNVTLSCEQNLNHDAMYWYRQDPGQGLRLIYYSQIVNDFQKGDIAEGYSVSREKKESFPLTVTSAQKNPTAFYLCASRSGGTYEQYFGPGTRLTVT.

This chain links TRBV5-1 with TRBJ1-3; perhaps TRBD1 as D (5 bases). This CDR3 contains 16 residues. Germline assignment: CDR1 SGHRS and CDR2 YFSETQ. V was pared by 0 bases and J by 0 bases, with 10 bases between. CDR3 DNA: TGCGCCAGCAGCTTGGAGGGGTCCTTCTCTGGAAACACCATATATTTT. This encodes CASSLEGSFSGNTIYF.

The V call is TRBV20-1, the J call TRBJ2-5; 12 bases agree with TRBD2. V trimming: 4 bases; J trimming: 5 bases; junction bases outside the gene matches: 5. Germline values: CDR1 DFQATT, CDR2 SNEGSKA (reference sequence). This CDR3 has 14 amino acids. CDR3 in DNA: TGCAGTGCTATCGGACTAGCGGGAAGGGAGACCCAGTACTTC. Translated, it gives CSAIGLAGRETQYF.

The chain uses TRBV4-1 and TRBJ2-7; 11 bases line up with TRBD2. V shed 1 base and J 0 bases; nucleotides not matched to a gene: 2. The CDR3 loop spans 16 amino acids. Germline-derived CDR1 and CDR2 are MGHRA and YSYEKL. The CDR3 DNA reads TGCGCCAGCAGCCAAGGACTAGCGGGAACCTCCTACGAGCAGTACTTC. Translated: CASSQGLAGTSYEQYF.

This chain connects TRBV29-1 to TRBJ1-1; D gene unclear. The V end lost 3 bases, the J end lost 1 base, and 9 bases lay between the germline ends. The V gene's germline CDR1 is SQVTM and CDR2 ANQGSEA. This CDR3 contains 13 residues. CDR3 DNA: TGCAGCGTTGACCGACCGCCGAACACTGAAGCTTTCTTT. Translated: CSVDRPPNTEAFF.

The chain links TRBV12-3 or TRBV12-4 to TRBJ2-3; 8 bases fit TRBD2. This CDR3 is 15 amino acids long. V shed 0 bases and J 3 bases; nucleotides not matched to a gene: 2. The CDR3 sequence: CASSLAAGVTDTQYF. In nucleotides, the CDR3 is TGTGCCAGCAGTTTAGCAGCGGGAGTAACAGATACGCAGTATTTT.

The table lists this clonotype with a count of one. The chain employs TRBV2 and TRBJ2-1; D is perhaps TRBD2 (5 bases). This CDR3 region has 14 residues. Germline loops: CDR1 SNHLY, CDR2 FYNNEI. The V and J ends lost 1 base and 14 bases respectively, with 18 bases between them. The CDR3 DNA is TGTGCCAGCAGTGAAGAGGGTTTTAGCGTATATAAGTTCTTC. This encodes CASSEEGFSVYKFF.

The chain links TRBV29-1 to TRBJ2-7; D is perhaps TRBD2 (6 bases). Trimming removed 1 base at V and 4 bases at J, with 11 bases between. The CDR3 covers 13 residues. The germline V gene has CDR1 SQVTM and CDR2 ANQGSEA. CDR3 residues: CSVEVGLQYEQYF. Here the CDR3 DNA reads TGCAGCGTTGAAGTGGGACTTCAGTACGAGCAGTACTTC.

CDR3 loop: CASSKDRVSGIYGYTF. Written as DNA, the CDR3 is TGTGCCAGCAGTAAGGACAGGGTGTCAGGAATCTATGGCTACACCTTC. This sequence joins TRBV2 and TRBJ1-2, with 8 bases identical to TRBD1. The CDR3 consists of 16 residues. The junction had 12 bases not matched to a gene; V was cut back by 5 bases and J by 4 bases. In germline, CDR1 is SNHLY, CDR2 FYNNEI.

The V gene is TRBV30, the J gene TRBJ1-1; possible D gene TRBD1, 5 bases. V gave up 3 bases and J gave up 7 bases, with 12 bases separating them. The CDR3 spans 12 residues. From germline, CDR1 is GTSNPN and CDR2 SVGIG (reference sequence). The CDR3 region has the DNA TGTGCCTGGAGAGGTCGGGGGGATGAAGCTTTCTTT. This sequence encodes CAWRGRGDEAFF.

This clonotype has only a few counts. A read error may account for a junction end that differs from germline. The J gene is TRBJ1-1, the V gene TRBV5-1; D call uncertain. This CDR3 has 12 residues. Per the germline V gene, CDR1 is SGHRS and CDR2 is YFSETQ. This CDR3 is CASSLGDTEAFF. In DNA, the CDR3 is TGTGCCAGCAGCCTCGGTGACACTGAAGCTTTCTTT. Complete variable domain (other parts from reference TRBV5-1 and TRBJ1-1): KAGVTQTPRYLIKTRGQQVTLSCSPISGHRSVSWYQQTPGQGLQFLFEYFSETQRNKGNFPGRFSGRQFSNSRSEMNVSTLELGDSALYLCASSLGDTEAFFGQGTRLTVV.

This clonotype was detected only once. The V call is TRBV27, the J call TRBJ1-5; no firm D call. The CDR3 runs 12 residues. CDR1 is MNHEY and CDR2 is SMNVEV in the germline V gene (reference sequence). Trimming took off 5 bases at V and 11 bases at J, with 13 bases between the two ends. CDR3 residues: CASSVCPWAQHF. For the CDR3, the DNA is TGTGCCAGCAGTGTATGCCCCTGGGCCCAGCATTTT.

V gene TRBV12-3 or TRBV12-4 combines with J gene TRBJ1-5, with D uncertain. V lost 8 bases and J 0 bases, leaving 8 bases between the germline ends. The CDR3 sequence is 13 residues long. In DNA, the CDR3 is TGTGCCAGCCAAGAGGGTAGCAATCAGCCCCAGCATTTT. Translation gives CASQEGSNQPQHF.

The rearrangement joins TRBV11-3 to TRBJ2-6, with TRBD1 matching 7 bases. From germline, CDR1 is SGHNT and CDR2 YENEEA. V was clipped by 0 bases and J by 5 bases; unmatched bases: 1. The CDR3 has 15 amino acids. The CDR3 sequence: CASSLEDRRANVLTF. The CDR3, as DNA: TGTGCCAGCAGCTTAGAGGACAGGCGGGCCAACGTCCTGACTTTC. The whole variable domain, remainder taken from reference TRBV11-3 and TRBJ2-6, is EAGVVQSPRYKIIEKKQPVAFWCNPISGHNTLYWYLQNLGQGPELLIRYENEEAVDDSQLPKDRFSAERLKGVDSTLKIQPAELGDSAVYLCASSLEDRRANVLTFGAGSRLTVL.

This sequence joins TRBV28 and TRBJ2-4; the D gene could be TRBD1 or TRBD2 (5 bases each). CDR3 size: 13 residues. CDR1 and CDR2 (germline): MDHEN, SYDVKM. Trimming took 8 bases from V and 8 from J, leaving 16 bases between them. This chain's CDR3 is CASRDAVLDIQYF. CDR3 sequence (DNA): TGTGCCAGCCGGGACGCGGTTTTGGACATTCAGTACTTC.

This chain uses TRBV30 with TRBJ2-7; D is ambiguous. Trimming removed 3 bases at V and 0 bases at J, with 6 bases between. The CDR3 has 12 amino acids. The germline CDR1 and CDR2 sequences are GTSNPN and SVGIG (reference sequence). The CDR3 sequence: CAWSALSYEQYF. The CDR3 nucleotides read TGTGCCTGGAGCGCACTCTCCTACGAGCAGTACTTC. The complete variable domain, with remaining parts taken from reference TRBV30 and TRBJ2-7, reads SQTIHQWPATLVQPVGSPLSLECTVEGTSNPNLYWYRQAAGRGLQLLFYSVGIGQISSEVPQNLSASRPQDRQFILSSKKLLLSDSGFYLCAWSALSYEQYFGPGTRLTVT.

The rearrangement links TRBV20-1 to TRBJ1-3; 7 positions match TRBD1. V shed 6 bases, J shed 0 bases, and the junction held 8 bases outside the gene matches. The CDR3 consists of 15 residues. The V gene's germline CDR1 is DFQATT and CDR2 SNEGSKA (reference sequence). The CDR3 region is CSAADRNFSGNTIYF. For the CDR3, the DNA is TGCAGTGCGGCGGACAGGAACTTCTCTGGAAACACCATATATTTT.

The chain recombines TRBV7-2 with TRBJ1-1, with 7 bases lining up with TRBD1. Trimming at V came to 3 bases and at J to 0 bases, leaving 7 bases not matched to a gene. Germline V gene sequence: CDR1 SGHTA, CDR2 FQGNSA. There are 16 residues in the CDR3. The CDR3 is CASSFRTGYMNTEAFF. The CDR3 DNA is TGTGCCAGCAGCTTTAGGACAGGTTACATGAACACTGAAGCTTTCTTT.